The clone carrying this T cell receptor (beta chain) was detected ten times or more. Authors of the study amplified TCR beta CDR3 regions from RNA transcripts. When the TCR CDR3 underwent first-round RT-PCR, the HTBI primer set was used. TCRdb itself ran the multiplex PCR reads through MiXCR, one entry per CDR3 protein. The table shows 300,000 to 450,000 distinct CDR3 sequences, with 15% to 17% occurring only once. The data were taken from a study of T cells in Graves' hyperthyroidism and ophthalmopathy. The J segment lost 4 bases and the V segment lost 6 bases, leaving 7 bases of the junction unmatched. The length of the CDR3 is 14 residues. Germline V lookup: CDR1 MNHNS, CDR2 SASEGT.

Sequenced input: blood. This receptor was taken from a woman aged 18-29 years with Graves' hyperthyroidism that later progressed to Graves' ophthalmopathy. The chain recombines TRBV6-1 with TRBJ1-2; 8 bases are a match to TRBD1. This chain's CDR3 is CASRVTGTGYGYTF. CDR3 nucleotide sequence: TGTGCCAGCAGAGTAACCGGGACAGGCTATGGCTACACCTTC.